These 14 T cell receptor beta chains came from one sample sequenced in a study of blood T cell repertoires in COVID-19. TCRdb keeps only in-frame clones here, not all; method: immunoSEQ multiplex PCR. This table has fewer than 70,000 clones, approximately 92% appearing once. The material sequenced was peripheral blood. These receptors were obtained from a man aged 45-65 years with active COVID-19.

This clone has a single count. This sequence joins TRBV2 and TRBJ2-7, with 7 bases fitting TRBD2. CDR1 is SNHLY and CDR2 is FYNNEI in the germline V gene. Trimming removed 6 bases from V and 5 bases from J; junction bases left unmatched: 19. The CDR3 extends over 17 amino acids. CDR3 protein: CASRTAIWERDSNEQYF. The CDR3 DNA sequence: TGTGCCAGCAGGACAGCCATATGGGAGCGGGATTCCAACGAGCAGTACTTC.

V gene TRBV5-4 combines with J gene TRBJ1-2; the match to TRBD1 covers 9 bases. CDR1 and CDR2 (germline): SGHNT, YYREEE (reference sequence). The CDR3 sequence is 14 residues long. With V trimmed by 2 bases and J by 6 bases, 5 bases remained unmatched. CDR3 coding DNA: TGTGCCAGCAGCTTCCTACAGGGGGCGGATGGCTACACCTTC. Translating it yields CASSFLQGADGYTF.

The rearrangement uses TRBV7-9 and TRBJ2-3; D remains ambiguous. CDR1 SEHNR and CDR2 FQNEAQ come from the germline V gene (reference sequence). The CDR3 is 14 residues long. V lost 2 bases and J lost 0, with 6 bases in between. CDR3 amino acids: CASSLSSSTDTQYF. The CDR3 DNA follows: TGTGCCAGCAGCTTATCATCCAGCACAGATACGCAGTATTTT. Full variable domain (remainder filled in from reference TRBV7-9 and TRBJ2-3): DTGVSQNPRHKITKRGQNVTFRCDPISEHNRLYWYRQTLGQGPEFLTYFQNEAQLEKSRLLSDRFSAERPKGSFSTLEIQRTEQGDSAMYLCASSLSSSTDTQYFGPGTRLTVL.

The chain uses TRBV6-1 and TRBJ1-4, with D maybe TRBD1 (6 bases). Trimming left V 1 base short and J 0 bases short, with 6 bases between. Germline CDR1 MNHNS, CDR2 SASEGT. CDR3 size: 15 residues. The CDR3 loop is CASSEGTATNEKLFF. The CDR3 bases are TGTGCCAGCAGTGAAGGGACAGCAACTAATGAAAAACTGTTTTTT.

This clone has a handful of counts. The rearrangement uses TRBV28 and TRBJ1-3, with D possibly being TRBD1 (5 bases). Germline CDR1 reads MDHEN; CDR2 reads SYDVKM. The CDR3 loop spans 14 amino acids. V was cut by 2 bases and J by 4 bases, with 9 bases left in between. CDR3 region: CASSLQGPGNTIYF. CDR3 DNA: TGTGCCAGCAGTTTACAGGGTCCAGGAAACACCATATATTTT.

The rearrangement links TRBV14 to TRBJ1-6, with TRBD1 identical over 9 bases. CDR1 is SGHDN, CDR2 FVKESK, per germline. Trimming took 1 base from V and 7 from J; bases not matched to a gene: 11. There are 18 residues in the CDR3. CDR3 residues: CASSQGENRGLSNSPLHF. CDR3 nucleotides: TGTGCCAGCAGCCAAGGGGAAAACAGGGGGCTTTCAAATTCACCCCTCCACTTT.

This sequence joins TRBV15 and TRBJ2-2, with D perhaps TRBD1 (6 bases). CDR1 is LNHNV, CDR2 YYDKDF, per germline (reference sequence). This CDR3 is 17 amino acids long. Trimming shortened V by 3 bases and J by 4 bases, and 18 bases separated the two germline ends. CDR3 sequence (DNA): TGTGCCACCAGCAGGTCCGTGCAGCACAGGGTCACCGGGGAGCTGTTTTTT. Translating gives CATSRSVQHRVTGELFF.

The CDR3 nucleotides read TGCAGCGTTGTAGCGGGAGGGGAGACCCAGTACTTC. This gives the protein CSVVAGGETQYF. The V call is TRBV29-1, the J call TRBJ2-5, with TRBD2 matching over 11 bases. Per the germline V gene, CDR1 is SQVTM and CDR2 is ANQGSEA. V lost 4 bases to trimming and J lost 5 bases; unmatched junction nucleotides: 0. This CDR3 region has 12 residues.

This chain connects TRBV7-9 to TRBJ1-3; D might be TRBD1 (5 bases). This CDR3 contains 13 residues. Trimming removed 5 bases from V and 1 base from J, with 6 bases in between. Germline CDR1 SEHNR, CDR2 FQNEAQ (reference sequence). For the CDR3, the DNA is TGTGCCAGCAGCCCAGGGTCTGGAAACACCATATATTTT. Amino acids: CASSPGSGNTIYF.

This clone was counted a single time. The chain carries TRBV6-5 and TRBJ1-5; D not certain. Germline V gene lookup returns CDR1 MNHEY and CDR2 SVGAGI. V gave up 8 bases and J gave up 5 bases, with 13 bases separating them. CDR3 length: 13 residues. CDR3 protein: CASLKEGDQPQHF. CDR3 bases: TGTGCCAGCCTAAAAGAGGGAGATCAGCCCCAGCATTTT.

V is TRBV6-9 and J is TRBJ2-1; 9 nucleotides align to TRBD2. Trimming at V came to 6 bases and at J to 2 bases, leaving 14 bases not matched to a gene. Per the germline V gene, CDR1 is MNHGY and CDR2 is SVAAGI. CDR3 length equals 18 residues. The CDR3 DNA reads as TGTGCCAGCAGCTGCACGAGCGGGAGGCTTCCCCCCTACAATGAGCAGTTCTTC. Amino acids: CASSCTSGRLPPYNEQFF.

J is TRBJ2-2 and V is TRBV5-4; weak D call: TRBD2 (5 bases). V gave up 0 bases and J gave up 3 bases, with 9 bases separating them. The CDR3 extends over 15 amino acids. From germline, CDR1 is SGHNT and CDR2 YYREEE (reference sequence). In DNA, the CDR3 is TGTGCCAGCAGCTTGGCGGGATGGGACACCGGGGAGCTGTTTTTT. Protein product: CASSLAGWDTGELFF.

This chain links TRBV10-3 with TRBJ2-2, with no clear D. The CDR3 extends over 15 amino acids. Germline CDR1 reads ENHRY; CDR2 reads SYGVKD. Trimming pared 3 bases from V and 1 base from J, leaving 9 bases between. The DNA of the CDR3 is TGTGCCATCAGTGATGCGACTTTGAACACCGGGGAGCTGTTTTTT. The encoded protein is CAISDATLNTGELFF.

The chain recombines TRBV19 with TRBJ1-2; TRBD1 matches 7 bases. Per the germline V gene, CDR1 is LNHDA and CDR2 is SQIVND (reference sequence). This CDR3 comprises 17 residues. J lost 2 bases, V lost 6 bases, and 15 bases had no gene match. DNA of the CDR3: TGTGCCAGTAGCAGTACAGGGGCCCCACCATCCAACTATGGCTACACCTTC. Its protein is CASSSTGAPPSNYGYTF.